This entry concerns a single T cell receptor beta chain. This sample was included in a study of blood T cell repertoires in COVID-19. Study processing details: Researchers report that nucleated cell counts were estimated from reference gene primer amplification. Measured with immunoSEQ multiplex PCR; TCRdb has only the in-frame clones, and not every one. The V and J calls and clone size are taken from that table; D and trimming were inferred from the DNA. Of almost 400,000 clones listed, approximately 89% are singletons. V was shortened by 3 bases and J by 3 bases, with 9 bases between the two germline ends. Per the germline V gene, CDR1 is SGHAT and CDR2 is FQDESV (reference sequence). The CDR3 has 13 amino acids. Assignment of participants to cohorts was predicated upon participant-reported clinical history.

The chain couples TRBV11-1 to TRBJ2-7; D not certain. Sequenced input: PBMCs or T cells enriched from blood (not recorded which). The receptor comes from a woman aged 25-40 years who had recovered from COVID-19. CDR3 in amino acids: CASSFFASYEQYF. The CDR3 DNA sequence: TGTGCCAGCAGCTTTTTCGCTAGCTACGAGCAGTACTTC.